The 31 T cell receptor beta chains below all came from one sample that was sequenced in a study of somatic mutations in cytotoxic T cells in rheumatoid arthritis. Clones were read by immunoSEQ multiplex PCR, and TCRdb kept only the in-frame ones, dropping some. This sample has about 19,000 clones, with roughly 82% found just once. Sequenced: CD8+ T cells sorted from blood. Every receptor here comes from a woman in her forties or fifties in good health.

The sample holds one count of this clone. The chain carries TRBV6-6 and TRBJ1-2; D call uncertain. The germline V gene encodes CDR1 MNHNY and CDR2 SVGAGI (reference sequence). This CDR3 is 15 amino acids long. Trimming stripped 1 base from V and 0 bases from J, with 9 bases between. The DNA of the CDR3 is TGTGCCAGCAGTTACTATGGGTCGACTAACTATGGCTACACCTTC. Translating gives CASSYYGSTNYGYTF.

The rearrangement uses TRBV29-1 and TRBJ1-2; D call uncertain. This CDR3 is 12 amino acids long. The germline V and J ends were trimmed by 1 base and 7 bases, with 10 bases remaining between them. Germline loops: CDR1 SQVTM, CDR2 ANQGSEA. The CDR3 nucleotides read TGCAGCGTTGAAGCGGGTGGAGGTGGCTACACCTTC. Translating it yields CSVEAGGGGYTF.

This chain joins TRBV29-1 and TRBJ2-1; 11 nucleotides align to TRBD2. Germline V gene lookup returns CDR1 SQVTM and CDR2 ANQGSEA. The V gene end was trimmed by 4 bases and the J gene end by 5 bases; junction bases not matched to a gene: 4. The CDR3 has 14 residues. CDR3 DNA sequence: TGCAGCGTTGTAGCGGGAGGGCCGGACAATGAGCAGTTCTTC. Translated: CSVVAGGPDNEQFF.

The chain couples TRBV19 to TRBJ2-7, with TRBD1 matching 8 bases. CDR1 and CDR2 from the germline V gene are LNHDA and SQIVND (reference sequence). The V gene end was trimmed by 2 bases and the J gene end by 3 bases; junction bases not matched to a gene: 0. The CDR3 totals 13 residues. In nucleotides, the CDR3 is TGTGCCAGTAGTATAACAGGGGGCTACGAGCAGTACTTC. Residues: CASSITGGYEQYF.

The chain recombines TRBV10-3 with TRBJ2-7, with 8 bases fitting TRBD1. V dropped 10 bases and J dropped 0; count of bases not matched to a gene: 8. The CDR3 runs to 14 residues. CDR1 is ENHRY, CDR2 SYGVKD, per germline. CDR3 amino acids: CASTPGQDSYEQYF. In nucleotides, the CDR3 is TGTGCCAGTACTCCGGGACAGGACTCCTACGAGCAGTACTTC.

This clone turned up a few times. V usage is TRBV9 and J usage is TRBJ2-5; the D gene is possibly TRBD2 (6 bases). Germline V gene lookup returns CDR1 SGDLS and CDR2 YYNGEE. The CDR3 runs to 15 residues. Between the trimmed V and J ends, which lost 0 bases and 4 bases, there was a span of 13 bases. The CDR3 nucleotides are TGTGCCAGCAGCGTAGCTGGGGGAGGACCAGAGACCCAGTACTTC. This codes for CASSVAGGGPETQYF.

The chain couples TRBV10-1 to TRBJ2-3; D gene unclear. The CDR3 length is 14 residues. Germline CDR1 is WNHNN and CDR2 is SYGVQD (reference sequence). The germline V and J ends were trimmed by 4 bases and 5 bases, with 13 bases remaining between them. The CDR3: CASSVVPWGDTQYF. Here the CDR3 DNA reads TGCGCCAGCAGTGTGGTCCCCTGGGGAGATACGCAGTATTTT.

The rearrangement joins TRBV28 to TRBJ2-7; possible D gene TRBD2, 5 bases. Germline CDR1 MDHEN, CDR2 SYDVKM. V gave up 3 bases and J gave up 0 bases, with 12 bases separating them. The CDR3 runs to 15 residues. CDR3 amino acids: CASSFQDLSSYEQYF. DNA of the CDR3: TGTGCCAGCAGTTTTCAGGACTTGAGCTCCTACGAGCAGTACTTC.

The J gene is TRBJ2-4, the V gene TRBV5-6, with D tentatively TRBD1 (6 bases). Germline loops: CDR1 SGHDT, CDR2 YYEEEE. CDR3 length equals 16 residues. V lost 4 bases to trimming and J lost 6 bases, with 20 bases between them. In nucleotides, the CDR3 is TGTGCCAGCAGCCCCCCCTGGGGGCTGTCAGGAAACATTCAGTACTTC. It specifies CASSPPWGLSGNIQYF.

The table lists this clone with a count of one. The chain couples TRBV7-9 to TRBJ1-5; D unclear. This CDR3 region has 13 residues. Trimming removed 5 bases from V and 3 bases from J, with 8 bases in between. Germline V gives CDR1 SEHNR, CDR2 FQNEAQ (reference sequence). CDR3 region: CASSPGVNQPQHF. CDR3 in DNA: TGTGCCAGCAGCCCCGGGGTCAATCAGCCCCAGCATTTT.

Written as DNA, the CDR3 is TGTGCCTGGAGTCTTCTCAGCGTTCGGTGGGAAACAGATACGCAGTATTTT. Translated: CAWSLLSVRWETDTQYF. V gene TRBV30 combines with J gene TRBJ2-3; D gene ambiguous. V lost 2 bases and J lost 3, with 21 bases in between. This CDR3 region has 17 residues. Germline V lookup: CDR1 GTSNPN, CDR2 SVGIG (reference sequence).

This clone was counted a few times. The genes are TRBV28 and TRBJ2-7; 9 positions agree with TRBD2. Germline-derived CDR1 and CDR2 are MDHEN and SYDVKM. The CDR3 is 16 residues long. V shed 4 bases and J 5 bases; nucleotides not matched to a gene: 12. The CDR3 DNA sequence: TGTGCCAGCAGTTCACCCCTTAGCGGGAGTGGCCACGAGCAGTACTTC. Residues: CASSSPLSGSGHEQYF.

This chain joins TRBV5-4 and TRBJ2-7; D is possibly TRBD2 (5 bases). Trimming pared 4 bases from V and 5 bases from J, leaving 19 bases between. From germline, CDR1 is SGHNT and CDR2 YYREEE (reference sequence). This CDR3 comprises 15 residues. The CDR3 spells CASSPTPREADEQYF. DNA for the CDR3: TGTGCCAGCAGCCCGACGCCGCGCGAAGCGGACGAGCAGTACTTC.

The table lists this clone with a few counts. V is TRBV11-1 and J is TRBJ2-7; 7 bases line up with TRBD2. CDR3 length: 11 amino acids. CDR1 is SGHAT and CDR2 is FQDESV in the germline V gene (reference sequence). The J segment lost 5 bases and the V segment lost 10 bases, leaving 5 bases of the junction unmatched. CDR3 loop: CATGEGDEQYF. The CDR3 coding sequence is TGTGCCACCGGGGAGGGCGACGAGCAGTACTTC.

The chain links TRBV2 to TRBJ2-7; D gene uncertain. Germline values: CDR1 SNHLY, CDR2 FYNNEI. V was cut by 7 bases and J by 1 base, with 11 bases left in between. CDR3 length equals 13 residues. The CDR3 DNA reads TGTGCCAGCACTGTAGGCATGTCCTACGAGCAGTACTTC. This translates into CASTVGMSYEQYF.

This clone was seen a single time. This sequence joins TRBV6-4 and TRBJ2-1, with 8 nucleotides matching TRBD1. This CDR3 comprises 14 residues. Germline values: CDR1 MRHNA, CDR2 SNTAGT. V shed 5 bases, J shed 6 bases, and the junction held 6 bases outside the gene matches. Here the CDR3 reads CASSRTGQINEQFF. The CDR3 region has the DNA TGTGCCAGCAGTCGGACAGGGCAGATCAATGAGCAGTTCTTC.

The chain couples TRBV13 to TRBJ2-7, with TRBD1 matching 7 bases. This CDR3 contains 12 residues. Germline V lookup: CDR1 PRHDT, CDR2 FYEKMQ (reference sequence). V was pared by 8 bases and J by 5 bases, with 6 bases of the junction left unmatched. This chain's CDR3 is CASGGQNHEQYF. The CDR3 DNA is TGTGCCAGCGGGGGACAGAACCACGAGCAGTACTTC.

V and J are TRBV4-1 and TRBJ2-3; 9 bases are shared with TRBD2. This CDR3 is 15 amino acids long. Germline V gives CDR1 MGHRA, CDR2 YSYEKL. J was trimmed by 5 bases and V by 4 bases; bases with no gene match: 7. CDR3 loop: CASSPSGRRGDTQYF. The CDR3, as DNA: TGCGCCAGCAGCCCCAGCGGGAGGAGAGGAGATACGCAGTATTTT.

The chain has TRBV5-5 and TRBJ1-2; 7 bases are shared with TRBD1. The length of the CDR3 is 14 residues. After removal of 0 bases from V and 3 bases from J, the junction contained 2 bases not matched to a gene. Per the germline V gene, CDR1 is SGHKS and CDR2 is YYEKEE (reference sequence). CDR3 bases: TGTGCCAGCAGCTTGGGGACAGGCTACTATGGCTACACCTTC. Translation gives CASSLGTGYYGYTF.

The rearrangement uses TRBV4-1 and TRBJ2-1; tentative D call: TRBD1 (5 bases). Germline CDR1 MGHRA, CDR2 YSYEKL. This CDR3 is built from 14 residues. V lost 0 bases to trimming and J lost 8 bases, with 11 bases between them. CDR3 loop: CASSQDSARDEQFF. In nucleotides, the CDR3 is TGCGCCAGCAGCCAAGATTCAGCCAGGGATGAGCAGTTCTTC.

The table lists this clone with a count of one. This chain connects TRBV18 to TRBJ2-5, with 7 bases lining up with TRBD2. Looked up from germline, CDR1 is KGHSH and CDR2 is LQKENI. The CDR3 has 15 amino acids. V was pared by 1 base and J by 4 bases, with 6 bases of the junction left unmatched. The CDR3 sequence: CASSPRAGRGETQYF. The CDR3 nucleotides are TGTGCCAGCTCACCACGAGCGGGGCGGGGAGAGACCCAGTACTTC. Complete variable domain (other parts from reference TRBV18 and TRBJ2-5): NAGVMQNPRHLVRRRGQEARLRCSPMKGHSHVYWYRQLPEEGLKFMVYLQKENIIDESGMPKERFSAEFPKEGPSILRIQQVVRGDSAAYFCASSPRAGRGETQYFGPGTRLLVL.

The gene calls are TRBV7-6 and TRBJ2-2; 9 bases line up with TRBD2. CDR1 SGHVS and CDR2 FNYEAQ come from the germline V gene. This CDR3 has 16 amino acids. The J segment lost 5 bases and the V segment lost 1 base, leaving 5 bases of the junction unmatched. CDR3 loop: CASSLVAGGSTGELFF. The DNA of the CDR3 is TGTGCCAGCAGCTTAGTCGCGGGGGGGAGTACCGGGGAGCTGTTTTTT.

The V call is TRBV10-3, the J call TRBJ2-7; D uncertain. Per germline, CDR1 ENHRY and CDR2 SYGVKD. V gave up 2 bases and J gave up 3 bases, with 11 bases separating them. This CDR3 has 14 residues. CDR3 DNA sequence: TGTGCCATCAGTGAGAATCCGGCAGTCTACGAGCAGTACTTC. The encoded protein is CAISENPAVYEQYF.

CDR3: CASSEALKGRGNEKLFF. DNA for the CDR3: TGTGCCAGCAGTGAAGCGCTCAAAGGGAGGGGTAATGAAAAACTGTTTTTT. This chain links TRBV6-1 with TRBJ1-4; possible D gene TRBD1, 5 bases. CDR3 length: 17 residues. CDR1 is MNHNS and CDR2 is SASEGT in the germline V gene. V gave up 0 bases and J gave up 4 bases, with 15 bases separating them.

The J gene is TRBJ2-7, the V gene TRBV7-9; no firm D call. V lost 3 bases and J 0 bases, leaving 0 bases between the germline ends. The germline gives CDR1 SEHNR, CDR2 FQNEAQ (reference sequence). This CDR3 is 11 amino acids long. DNA for the CDR3: TGTGCCAGCAGCTTCTCCTACGAGCAGTACTTC. It translates to CASSFSYEQYF.

The chain couples TRBV5-6 to TRBJ1-3; unclear D gene. Germline V gene sequence: CDR1 SGHDT, CDR2 YYEEEE. V lost 4 bases and J 4 bases, leaving 18 bases between the germline ends. This CDR3 contains 16 residues. CDR3 amino acids: CASSEGLWTSGNTIYF. In DNA, the CDR3 is TGTGCCAGCAGCGAAGGACTCTGGACGTCCGGAAACACCATATATTTT. The entire variable domain, with the rest obtained from reference TRBV5-6 and TRBJ1-3, is as follows: DAGVTQSPTHLIKTRGQQVTLRCSPKSGHDTVSWYQQALGQGPQFIFQYYEEEERQRGNFPDRFSGHQFPNYSSELNVNALLLGDSALYLCASSEGLWTSGNTIYFGEGSWLTVV.

Points on this clone: One junction end does not reproduce the germline sequence, and a read error may be involved. V usage is TRBV2 and J usage is TRBJ1-4; D is unclear. CDR3 size: 15 residues. The germline CDR1 and CDR2 sequences are SNHLY and FYNNEI. CDR3 region: CASREGTASNEKLFF. Written as DNA, the CDR3 is TGTGCCAGCAGGGAAGGAACAGCAAGCAATGAAAAACTGTTTTTT. Full variable domain (remainder filled in from reference TRBV2 and TRBJ1-4): EPEVTQTPSHQVTQMGQEVILRCVPISNHLYFYWYRQILGQKVEFLVSFYNNEISEKSEIFDDQFSVERPDGSNFTLKIRSTKLEDSAMYFCASREGTASNEKLFFGSGTQLSVL.

The chain combines TRBV6-5 with TRBJ1-2; D is perhaps TRBD1 (5 bases). Germline loops: CDR1 MNHEY, CDR2 SVGAGI. Trimming pared 2 bases from V and 6 bases from J, leaving 16 bases between. The CDR3 sequence is 15 residues long. CDR3 amino acids: CASSYGGGFNNGYTF. The CDR3, as DNA: TGTGCCAGCAGTTACGGGGGGGGATTCAATAATGGCTACACCTTC.

The chain has TRBV7-8 and TRBJ1-1; tentatively, D is TRBD1 (6 bases). The V gene's germline CDR1 is SGHVS and CDR2 FQNEAQ. The CDR3 contains 15 residues. V was trimmed by 3 bases and J by 3 bases, leaving 14 bases between them. CDR3 bases: TGTGCCAGCAGCTTCGGGGGCGAGGGGGACACTGAAGCTTTCTTT. This encodes CASSFGGEGDTEAFF.

The chain has TRBV11-2 and TRBJ2-1; 9 bases agree with TRBD2. Germline V CDR1 and CDR2: SGHAT, FQNNGV. The CDR3 consists of 13 residues. This chain's CDR3 is CAAAREGRVEQFF. The CDR3 DNA reads as TGTGCAGCGGCGCGGGAGGGCCGGGTTGAGCAGTTCTTC.

The CDR3 nucleotides read TGTGCCAGCAGCCAATTCGCGGGGGGACCCACAGATACGCAGTATTTT. Protein: CASSQFAGGPTDTQYF. The rearrangement uses TRBV7-9 and TRBJ2-3; 8 bases match TRBD2. This CDR3 has 16 amino acids. With 5 bases clipped from V and 2 bases from J, the junction kept 9 bases outside the gene matches. CDR1 is SEHNR and CDR2 is FQNEAQ in the germline V gene (reference sequence).